This TCR beta chain derives from a study of blood T cell repertoires in COVID-19. The table came from immunoSEQ multiplex PCR; TCRdb's copy has only in-frame clones and leaves some out. This sample has approximately 110,000 clones; about 85% occur once, and the top ten carry around 13%. This CDR3 has 14 amino acids. Germline V gene data show CDR1 as GTSNPN and CDR2 as SVGIG (reference sequence). Trimming removed 2 bases from V and 1 base from J, with 11 bases in between. The sequence was collected from a human donor in a cohort sampled during active COVID-19. The J gene is TRBJ1-1, the V gene TRBV30; possible D gene TRBD1, 5 bases. Sequenced material: peripheral blood. The CDR3 reads CAWSKGRENTEAFF. The CDR3 DNA is TGTGCCTGGAGTAAAGGCAGGGAGAACACTGAAGCTTTCTTT.